The 9 T cell receptor beta chains presented below share a single source sample, sequenced in a study of prognosis after radiotherapy for stage I lung cancer. It was by two-round multiplex PCR that TCR beta CDR3 was amplified from genomic DNA. Used in first-round PCR were primers specific to each TRBV and TRBJ gene. TCRdb processed the multiplex PCR reads anew with MiXCR; each CDR3 protein has one entry. This table has around 56,000 distinct CDR3 sequences, 26% appearing once. The sample was PBMCs, taken before or after stereotactic body radiation therapy (not recorded which). These receptor sequences come from a donor over 45 with non-small cell lung cancer.

As concerns this clonotype: At one boundary the junction diverges from the germline segment, which might be a read error. CDR3 in DNA: TGTGCCAGCCCACCGGGAAGCGCCAATCAGCCCCAGCATTTT. It is translated as CASPPGSANQPQHF. This chain connects TRBV18 to TRBJ1-5; D uncertain. The V gene's germline CDR1 is KGHSH and CDR2 LQKENI. The CDR3 has 14 amino acids. Together with reference TRBV18 and TRBJ1-5, the CDR3 gives the full variable domain: NAGVMQNPRHLVRRRGQEARLRCSPMKGHSHVYWYRQLPEEGLKFMVYLQKENIIDESGMPKERFSAEFPKEGPSILRIQQVVRGDSAAYFCASPPGSANQPQHFGDGTRLSIL.

The table lists this clonotype with many counts. The chain employs TRBV27 and TRBJ2-3; TRBD2 matches 14 bases. With 6 bases clipped from V and 6 bases from J, the junction kept 8 bases outside the gene matches. The CDR3 runs to 16 residues. Per germline, CDR1 MNHEY and CDR2 SMNVEV (reference sequence). The chain's CDR3 is CASSPRLAGGDDTQYF. The CDR3 nucleotides are TGTGCCAGCAGCCCCCGACTAGCGGGGGGGGACGATACGCAGTATTTT.

To note about this clonotype: A much larger clone differs from this one at a single base, so this may be a read error. This sequence joins TRBV6-2 or TRBV6-3 and TRBJ1-1; tentatively, D is TRBD1 (5 bases). This CDR3 is 15 amino acids long. Per germline, CDR1 MNHEY and CDR2 SVGEGT. V was clipped by 4 bases and J by 5 bases, with 17 bases between them. The CDR3 is CASSSLQWGGTEAFF. CDR3 in DNA: TGTGCCAGCAGTTCCCTCCAGTGGGGGGGGACTGAAGCTTTCTTT.

This clonotype was counted ten times or more. The chain couples TRBV7-6 to TRBJ2-7; 16 bases are shared with TRBD2. The CDR3 has 17 residues. V shed 5 bases and J 5 bases; nucleotides not matched to a gene: 9. Germline V gene data show CDR1 as SGHVS and CDR2 as FNYEAQ. CDR3 sequence: CASSPGGTSGGAHEQYF. The CDR3 nucleotides read TGTGCCAGCAGCCCTGGTGGGACTAGCGGGGGGGCCCACGAGCAGTACTTC.

This clonotype appeared a few times. A much larger clone is a single base away; this may be a read error. The gene calls are TRBV7-3 and TRBJ2-2; D not resolved. Deletions cut 2 bases from V and 6 bases from J, with 10 bases between. The CDR3 consists of 14 residues. The germline CDR1 and CDR2 sequences are SGHTA and FQGTGA. Here the CDR3 DNA reads TGTGCCAGCAGCTTAGAGGTCCACTCCGGGGAGCTGTTTTTT. It encodes CASSLEVHSGELFF.

This clonotype was recorded many times. The genes are TRBV24-1 and TRBJ2-3; tentative D call: TRBD2 (6 bases). Germline loops: CDR1 KGHDR, CDR2 SFDVKD. Between the trimmed V and J ends, which lost 3 bases and 6 bases, there was a span of 12 bases. The CDR3 runs 14 residues. The CDR3 sequence is CATSDRRGSDTQYF. The DNA of the CDR3 is TGTGCCACCAGTGATAGGCGGGGATCGGATACGCAGTATTTT.

On this clonotype itself: A much larger clone is a single base away; this may be a read error. The chain combines TRBV5-1 with TRBJ2-3; 8 bases agree with TRBD2. CDR3 size: 15 residues. Losses at the gene ends were 0 bases for V and 6 bases for J; bases not matched to a gene: 6. CDR1 is SGHRS, CDR2 YFSETQ, per germline. CDR3: CASSLASGWDDTQYF. The CDR3, as DNA: TGCGCCAGCAGCTTGGCTAGCGGGTGGGATGATACGCAGTATTTT.

For this clonotype: A junction boundary mismatches the germline segment, possibly from a read error. The chain is built from TRBV6-2 or TRBV6-3 and TRBJ2-1; D might be TRBD2 (6 bases). The CDR3 spans 16 residues. Per the germline V gene, CDR1 is MNHEY and CDR2 is SVGEGT. In DNA, the CDR3 is TGTGCCAGCAGTTCGAGCGGGTGGGCCTCCTACAATGATCAGTTCTTC. Amino acids: CASSSSGWASYNDQFF.

Many counts were recorded for this clonotype. This rearrangement joins TRBV2 to TRBJ2-5; tentatively, D is TRBD1 (5 bases). In germline, CDR1 is SNHLY, CDR2 FYNNEI. CDR3 length: 14 amino acids. With 7 bases removed from V and 1 base from J, the gap between germline ends came to 13 bases. The CDR3 reads CASIYQGSQETQYF. The CDR3 nucleotides are TGTGCCAGCATTTATCAGGGTTCCCAAGAGACCCAGTACTTC.